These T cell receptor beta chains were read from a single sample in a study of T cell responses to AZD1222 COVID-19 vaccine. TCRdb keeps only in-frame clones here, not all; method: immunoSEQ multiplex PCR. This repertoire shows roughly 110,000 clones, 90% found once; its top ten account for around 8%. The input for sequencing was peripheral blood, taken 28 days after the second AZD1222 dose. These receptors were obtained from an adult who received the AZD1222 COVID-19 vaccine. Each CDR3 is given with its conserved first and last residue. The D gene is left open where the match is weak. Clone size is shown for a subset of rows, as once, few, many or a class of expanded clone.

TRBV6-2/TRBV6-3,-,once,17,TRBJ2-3,CASSYSTGGLMTDTQYF,TGTGCCAGCAGTTACTCAACCGGGGGCCTAATGACAGATACGCAGTATTTT
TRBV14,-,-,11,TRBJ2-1,CASSQVGEQFF,TGTGCCAGCAGCCAAGTCGGTGAGCAGTTCTTC
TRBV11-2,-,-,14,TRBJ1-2,CASSYNDNSYGYTF,TGTGCCAGCAGCTACAACGACAACTCCTATGGCTACACCTTC
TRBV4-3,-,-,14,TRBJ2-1,CASSQEVATNEQFF,TGCGCCAGCAGCCAAGAGGTAGCGACCAATGAGCAGTTCTTC
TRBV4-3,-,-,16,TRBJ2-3,CASSQDRRGNTDTQYF,TGCGCCAGCAGCCAAGATAGGAGGGGAAACACAGATACGCAGTATTTT
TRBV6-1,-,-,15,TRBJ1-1,CASSERSAGNTEAFF,TGTGCCAGCAGTGAACGGAGTGCGGGAAACACTGAAGCTTTCTTT
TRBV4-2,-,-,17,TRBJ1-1,CASSQDLIGVVGTEAFF,TGTGCCAGCAGCCAAGATCTCATCGGTGTGGTTGGAACTGAAGCTTTCTTT
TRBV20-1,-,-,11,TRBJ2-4,CSAGGKNIQYF,TGCAGTGCCGGGGGAAAAAACATTCAGTACTTC
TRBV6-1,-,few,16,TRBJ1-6,CASSVDRFGTNSPLHF,TGTGCCAGCAGTGTCGACAGGTTCGGGACCAATTCACCCCTCCACTTT
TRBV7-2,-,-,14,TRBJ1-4,CASRRGGVIEKLFF,TGTGCCAGCAGACGTGGGGGGGTCATCGAAAAACTGTTTTTT
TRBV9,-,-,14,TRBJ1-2,CASSASGQRHGYTF,TGTGCCAGCAGCGCCTCGGGACAACGACATGGCTACACCTTC
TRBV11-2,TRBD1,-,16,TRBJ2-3,CASSQTGTGGDDTQYF,TGTGCCAGCAGCCAGACAGGGACAGGGGGCGACGATACGCAGTATTTT
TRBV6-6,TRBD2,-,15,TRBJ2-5,CASSQLAGGPETQYF,TGTGCCAGCAGTCAGCTAGCGGGGGGGCCAGAGACCCAGTACTTC
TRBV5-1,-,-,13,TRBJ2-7,CASSLASSYEQYF,TGCGCCAGCAGCTTGGCTAGCTCCTACGAGCAGTACTTC
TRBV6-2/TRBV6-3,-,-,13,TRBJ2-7,CASSYSEPTTQYF,TGTGCCAGCAGTTATTCCGAACCTACGACGCAGTACTTC
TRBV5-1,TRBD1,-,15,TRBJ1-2,CASSLGTGANYGYTF,TGCGCCAGCAGCTTAGGGACAGGGGCAAACTATGGCTACACCTTC
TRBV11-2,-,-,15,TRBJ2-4,CASSLFSLAKNIQYF,TGTGCCAGCAGCTTATTCTCTCTAGCCAAAAACATTCAGTACTTC
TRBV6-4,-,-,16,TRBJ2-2,CASSPAGAGNTGELFF,TGTGCCAGCAGCCCCGCGGGGGCGGGGAACACCGGGGAGCTGTTTTTT
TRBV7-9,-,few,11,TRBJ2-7,CASSLNYEQYF,TGTGCCAGCAGCTTAAACTACGAGCAGTACTTC
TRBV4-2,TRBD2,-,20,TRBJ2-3,CASSQDVPLAGGRSTDTQYF,TGTGCCAGCAGCCAAGATGTACCGCTAGCGGGTGGCAGGTCGACAGATACGCAGTATTTT
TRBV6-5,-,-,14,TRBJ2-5,CASSRSRDKETQYF,TGTGCCAGCAGTAGGTCCAGAGATAAAGAGACCCAGTACTTC